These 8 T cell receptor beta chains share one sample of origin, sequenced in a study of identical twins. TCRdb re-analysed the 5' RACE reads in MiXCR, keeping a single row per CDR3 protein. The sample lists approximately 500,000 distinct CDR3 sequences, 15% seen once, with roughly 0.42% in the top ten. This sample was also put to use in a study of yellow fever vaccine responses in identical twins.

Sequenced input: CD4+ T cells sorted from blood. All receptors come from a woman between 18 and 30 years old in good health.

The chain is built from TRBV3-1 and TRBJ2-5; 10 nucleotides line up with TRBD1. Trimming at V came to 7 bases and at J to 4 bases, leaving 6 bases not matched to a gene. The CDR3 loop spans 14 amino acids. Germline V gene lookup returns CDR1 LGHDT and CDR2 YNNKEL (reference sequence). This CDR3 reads CASKRTGGRETQYF. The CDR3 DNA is TGTGCCAGCAAACGGACAGGGGGTCGAGAGACCCAGTACTTC.

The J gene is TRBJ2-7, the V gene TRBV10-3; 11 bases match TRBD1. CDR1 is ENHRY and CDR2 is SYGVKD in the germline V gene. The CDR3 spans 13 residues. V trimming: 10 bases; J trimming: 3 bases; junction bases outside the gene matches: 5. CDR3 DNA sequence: TGTGCCACTAGGACAGGGGGCATCTACGAGCAGTACTTC. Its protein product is CATRTGGIYEQYF.

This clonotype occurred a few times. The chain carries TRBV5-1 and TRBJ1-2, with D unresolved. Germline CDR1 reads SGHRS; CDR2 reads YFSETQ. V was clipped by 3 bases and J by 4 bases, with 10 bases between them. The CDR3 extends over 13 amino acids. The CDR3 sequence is CASSWTGVYGYTF. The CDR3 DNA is TGCGCCAGCAGCTGGACCGGCGTCTATGGCTACACCTTC.

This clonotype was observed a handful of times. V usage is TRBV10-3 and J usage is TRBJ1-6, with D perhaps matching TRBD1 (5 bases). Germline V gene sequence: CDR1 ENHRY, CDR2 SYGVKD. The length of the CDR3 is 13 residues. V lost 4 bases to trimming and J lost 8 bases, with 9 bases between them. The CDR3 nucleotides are TGTGCCATCAGTGGGGGGTCGGATTCACCCCTCCACTTT. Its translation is CAISGGSDSPLHF.

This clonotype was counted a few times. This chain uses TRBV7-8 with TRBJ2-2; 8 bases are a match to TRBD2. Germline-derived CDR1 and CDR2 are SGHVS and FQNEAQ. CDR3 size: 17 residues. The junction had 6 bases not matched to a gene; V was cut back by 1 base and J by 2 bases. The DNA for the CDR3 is TGTGCCAGCAGCTTAGATCGCGGGGGGCTCAACACCGGGGAGCTGTTTTTT. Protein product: CASSLDRGGLNTGELFF.

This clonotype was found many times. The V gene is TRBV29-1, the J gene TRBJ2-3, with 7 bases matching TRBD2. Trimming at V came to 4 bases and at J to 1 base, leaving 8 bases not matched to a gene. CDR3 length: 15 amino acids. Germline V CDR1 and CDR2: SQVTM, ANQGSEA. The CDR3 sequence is CSVVGGRYGTDTQYF. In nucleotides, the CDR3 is TGCAGCGTTGTGGGCGGGAGATACGGCACAGATACGCAGTATTTT.

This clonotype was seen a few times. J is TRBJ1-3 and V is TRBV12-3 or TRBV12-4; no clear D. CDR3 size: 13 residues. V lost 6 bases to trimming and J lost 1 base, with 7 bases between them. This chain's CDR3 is CASSRISGNTIYF. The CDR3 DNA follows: TGTGCCAGCAGCCGAATTTCTGGAAACACCATATATTTT.

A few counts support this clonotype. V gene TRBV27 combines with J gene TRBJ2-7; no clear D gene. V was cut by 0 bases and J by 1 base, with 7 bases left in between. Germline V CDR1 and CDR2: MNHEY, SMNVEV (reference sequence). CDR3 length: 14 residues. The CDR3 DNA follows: TGTGCCAGCAGTTTATCCTTTTTATCCTACGAGCAGTACTTC. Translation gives CASSLSFLSYEQYF.